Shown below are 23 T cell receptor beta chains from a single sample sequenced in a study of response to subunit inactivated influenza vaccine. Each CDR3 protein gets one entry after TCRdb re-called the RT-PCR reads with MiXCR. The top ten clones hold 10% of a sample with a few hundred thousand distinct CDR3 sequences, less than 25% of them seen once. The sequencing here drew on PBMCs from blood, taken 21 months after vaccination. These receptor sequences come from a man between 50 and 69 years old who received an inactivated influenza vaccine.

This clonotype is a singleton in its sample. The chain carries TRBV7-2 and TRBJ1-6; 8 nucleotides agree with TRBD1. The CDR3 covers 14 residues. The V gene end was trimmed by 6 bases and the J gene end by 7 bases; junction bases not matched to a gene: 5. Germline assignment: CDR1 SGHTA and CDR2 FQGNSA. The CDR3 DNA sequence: TGTGCCAGCAGATCTCGACAGGGGAATTCACCCCTCCACTTT. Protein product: CASRSRQGNSPLHF.

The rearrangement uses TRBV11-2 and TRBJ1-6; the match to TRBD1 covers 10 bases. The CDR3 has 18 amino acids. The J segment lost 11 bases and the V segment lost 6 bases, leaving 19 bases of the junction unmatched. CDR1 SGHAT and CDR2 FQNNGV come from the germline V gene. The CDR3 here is CASSPISYPGQGIPPLHF. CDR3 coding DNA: TGTGCCAGCAGTCCGATATCATACCCGGGACAGGGGATCCCACCCCTCCACTTT.

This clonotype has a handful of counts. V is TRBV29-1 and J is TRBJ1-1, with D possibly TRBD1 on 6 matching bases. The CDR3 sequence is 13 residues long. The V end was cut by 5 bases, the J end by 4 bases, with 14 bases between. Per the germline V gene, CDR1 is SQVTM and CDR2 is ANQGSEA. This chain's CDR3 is CSVKQGDLTEAFF. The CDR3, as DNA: TGCAGCGTTAAACAGGGCGACCTCACTGAAGCTTTCTTT. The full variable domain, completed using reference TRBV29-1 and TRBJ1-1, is SAVISQKPSRDICQRGTSLTIQCQVDSQVTMMFWYRQQPGQSLTLIATANQGSEATYESGFVIDKFPISRPNLTFSTLTVSNMSPEDSSIYLCSVKQGDLTEAFFGQGTRLTVV.

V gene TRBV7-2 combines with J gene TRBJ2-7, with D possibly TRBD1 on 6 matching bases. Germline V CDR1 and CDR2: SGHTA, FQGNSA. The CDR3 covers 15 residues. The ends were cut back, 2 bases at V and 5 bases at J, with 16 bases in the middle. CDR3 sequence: CASSLIVQGSHEQYF. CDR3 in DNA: TGTGCCAGCAGCTTAATTGTCCAGGGGTCCCACGAGCAGTACTTC.

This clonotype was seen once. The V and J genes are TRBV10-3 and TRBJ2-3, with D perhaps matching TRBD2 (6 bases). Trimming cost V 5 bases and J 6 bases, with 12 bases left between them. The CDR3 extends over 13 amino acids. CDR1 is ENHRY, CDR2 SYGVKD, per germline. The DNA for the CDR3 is TGTGCCATCAGTCCTGGCGGGATGGATACGCAGTATTTT. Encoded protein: CAISPGGMDTQYF.

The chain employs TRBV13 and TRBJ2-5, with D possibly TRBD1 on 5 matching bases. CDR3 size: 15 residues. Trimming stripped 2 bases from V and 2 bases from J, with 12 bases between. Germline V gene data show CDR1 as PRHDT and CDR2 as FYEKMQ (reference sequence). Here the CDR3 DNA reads TGTGCCAGCAGCTTAAAGACAGTGGAGCAAGAGACCCAGTACTTC. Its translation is CASSLKTVEQETQYF.

DNA of the CDR3: TGTGCCAGCAGCCACGGTCGCGGGCAACCCTACGAGCAGTACTTC. Protein: CASSHGRGQPYEQYF. The rearrangement joins TRBV14 to TRBJ2-7; a weak D match, TRBD2 (5 bases). The CDR3 consists of 15 residues. Germline loops: CDR1 SGHDN, CDR2 FVKESK. V was cut by 3 bases and J by 2 bases, with 14 bases left in between.

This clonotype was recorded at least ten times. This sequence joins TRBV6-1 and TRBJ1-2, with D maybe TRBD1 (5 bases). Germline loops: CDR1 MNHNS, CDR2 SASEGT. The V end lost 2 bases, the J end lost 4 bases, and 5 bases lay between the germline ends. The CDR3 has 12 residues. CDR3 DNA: TGTGCCAGCAGTGAAAGGGGCTATGGCTACACCTTC. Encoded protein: CASSERGYGYTF.

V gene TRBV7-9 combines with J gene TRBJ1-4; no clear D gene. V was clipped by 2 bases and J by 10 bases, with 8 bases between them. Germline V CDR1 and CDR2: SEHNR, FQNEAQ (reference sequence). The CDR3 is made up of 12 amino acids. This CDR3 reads CASSLRLGKLFF. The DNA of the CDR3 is TGTGCCAGCAGCTTAAGGCTTGGAAAACTGTTTTTT. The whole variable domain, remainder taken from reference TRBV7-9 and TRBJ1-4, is DTGVSQNPRHKITKRGQNVTFRCDPISEHNRLYWYRQTLGQGPEFLTYFQNEAQLEKSRLLSDRFSAERPKGSFSTLEIQRTEQGDSAMYLCASSLRLGKLFFGSGTQLSVL.

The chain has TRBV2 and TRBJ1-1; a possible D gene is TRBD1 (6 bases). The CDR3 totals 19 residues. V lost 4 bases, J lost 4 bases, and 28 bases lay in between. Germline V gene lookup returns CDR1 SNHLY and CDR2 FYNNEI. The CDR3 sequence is CASSVGRIISNRGTTEAFF. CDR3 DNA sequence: TGTGCCAGCAGTGTAGGCCGTATAATTTCGAATAGGGGGACCACTGAAGCTTTCTTT.

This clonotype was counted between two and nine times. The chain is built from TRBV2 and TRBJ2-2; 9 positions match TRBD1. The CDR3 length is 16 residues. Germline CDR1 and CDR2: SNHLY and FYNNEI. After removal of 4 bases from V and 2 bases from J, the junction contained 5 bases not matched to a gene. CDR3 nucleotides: TGTGCCAGCAGTGGGGGGACAGGGCGAAACACCGGGGAGCTGTTTTTT. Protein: CASSGGTGRNTGELFF.

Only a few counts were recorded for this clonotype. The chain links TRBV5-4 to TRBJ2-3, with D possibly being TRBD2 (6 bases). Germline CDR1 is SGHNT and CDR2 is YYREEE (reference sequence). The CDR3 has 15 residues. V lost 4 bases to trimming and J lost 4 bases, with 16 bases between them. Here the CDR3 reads CASSRWGTQPDTQYF. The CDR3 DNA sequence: TGTGCCAGCAGCCGGTGGGGGACTCAGCCAGATACGCAGTATTTT.

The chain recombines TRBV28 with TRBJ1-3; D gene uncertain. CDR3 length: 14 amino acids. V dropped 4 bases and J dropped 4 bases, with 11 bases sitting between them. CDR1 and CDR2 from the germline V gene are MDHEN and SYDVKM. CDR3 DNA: TGTGCCAGCAGTTCAGTGTTAAAGGGAAACACCATATATTTT. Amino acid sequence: CASSSVLKGNTIYF.

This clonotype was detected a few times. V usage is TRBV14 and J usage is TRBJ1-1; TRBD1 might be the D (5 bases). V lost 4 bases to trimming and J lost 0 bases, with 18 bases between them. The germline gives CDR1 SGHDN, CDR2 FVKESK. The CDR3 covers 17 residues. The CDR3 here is CASSLRRQTLMNTEAFF. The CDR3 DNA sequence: TGTGCCAGCAGCCTTCGAAGACAGACACTTATGAACACTGAAGCTTTCTTT. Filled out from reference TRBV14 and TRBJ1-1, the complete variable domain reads EAGVTQFPSHSVIEKGQTVTLRCDPISGHDNLYWYRRVMGKEIKFLLHFVKESKQDESGMPNNRFLAERTGGTYSTLKVQPAELEDSGVYFCASSLRRQTLMNTEAFFGQGTRLTVV.

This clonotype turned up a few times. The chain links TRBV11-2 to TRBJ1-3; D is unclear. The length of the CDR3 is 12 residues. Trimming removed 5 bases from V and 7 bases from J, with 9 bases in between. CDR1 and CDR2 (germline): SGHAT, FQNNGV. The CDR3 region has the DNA TGTGCCAGCAGCCTCACCCCGAACACCATATATTTT. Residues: CASSLTPNTIYF.

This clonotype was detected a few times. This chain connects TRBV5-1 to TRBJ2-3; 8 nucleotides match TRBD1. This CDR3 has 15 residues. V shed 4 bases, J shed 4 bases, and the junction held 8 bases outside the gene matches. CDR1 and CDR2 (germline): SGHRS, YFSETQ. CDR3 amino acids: CASSPPTGDADTQYF. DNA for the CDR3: TGCGCCAGCAGCCCGCCGACAGGGGACGCAGATACGCAGTATTTT.

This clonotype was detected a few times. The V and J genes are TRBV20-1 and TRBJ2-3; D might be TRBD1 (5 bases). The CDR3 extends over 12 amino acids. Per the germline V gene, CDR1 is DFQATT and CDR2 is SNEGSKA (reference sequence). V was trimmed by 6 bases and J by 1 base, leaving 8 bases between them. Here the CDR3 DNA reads TGCAGTGCCAAAGGGGGCACAGATACGCAGTATTTT. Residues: CSAKGGTDTQYF.

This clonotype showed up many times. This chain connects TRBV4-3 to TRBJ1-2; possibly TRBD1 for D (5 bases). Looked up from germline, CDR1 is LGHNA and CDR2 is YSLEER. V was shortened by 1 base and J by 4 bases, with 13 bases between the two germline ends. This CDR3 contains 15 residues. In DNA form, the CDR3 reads TGCGCCAGCAGCCAAGCCCCGGGGGATCCCTATGGCTACACCTTC. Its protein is CASSQAPGDPYGYTF.

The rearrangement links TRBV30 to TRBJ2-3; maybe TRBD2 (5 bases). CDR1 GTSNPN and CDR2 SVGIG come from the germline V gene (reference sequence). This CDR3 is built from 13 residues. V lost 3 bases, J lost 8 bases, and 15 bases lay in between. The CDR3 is CAWRARWGVTQYF. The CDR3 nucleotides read TGTGCCTGGAGGGCCAGGTGGGGAGTTACGCAGTATTTT.

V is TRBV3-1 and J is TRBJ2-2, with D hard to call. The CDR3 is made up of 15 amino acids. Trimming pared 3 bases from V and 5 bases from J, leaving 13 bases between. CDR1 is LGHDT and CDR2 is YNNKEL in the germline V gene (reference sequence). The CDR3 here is CASSQGIYTTGELFF. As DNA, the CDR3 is TGTGCCAGCAGCCAGGGAATATACACTACCGGGGAGCTGTTTTTT.

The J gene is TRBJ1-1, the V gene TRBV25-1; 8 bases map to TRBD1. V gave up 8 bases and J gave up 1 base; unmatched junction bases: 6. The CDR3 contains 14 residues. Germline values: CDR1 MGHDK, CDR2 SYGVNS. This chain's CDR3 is CASRQTGENTEAFF. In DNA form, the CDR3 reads TGTGCCAGCCGACAGACAGGGGAGAACACTGAAGCTTTCTTT.

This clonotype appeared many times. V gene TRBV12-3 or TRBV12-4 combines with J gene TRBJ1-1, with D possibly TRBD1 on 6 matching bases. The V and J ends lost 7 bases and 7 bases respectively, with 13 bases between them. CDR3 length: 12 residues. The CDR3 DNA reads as TGTGCCAGCACCCAGGGACACAGTGAAGCTTTCTTT. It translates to CASTQGHSEAFF.

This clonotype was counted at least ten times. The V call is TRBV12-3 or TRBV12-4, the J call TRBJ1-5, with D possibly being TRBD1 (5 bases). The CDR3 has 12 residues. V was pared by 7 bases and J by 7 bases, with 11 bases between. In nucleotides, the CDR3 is TGTGCCAGCACCCTTGGGGGACAGCCCCAGCATTTT. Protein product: CASTLGGQPQHF.